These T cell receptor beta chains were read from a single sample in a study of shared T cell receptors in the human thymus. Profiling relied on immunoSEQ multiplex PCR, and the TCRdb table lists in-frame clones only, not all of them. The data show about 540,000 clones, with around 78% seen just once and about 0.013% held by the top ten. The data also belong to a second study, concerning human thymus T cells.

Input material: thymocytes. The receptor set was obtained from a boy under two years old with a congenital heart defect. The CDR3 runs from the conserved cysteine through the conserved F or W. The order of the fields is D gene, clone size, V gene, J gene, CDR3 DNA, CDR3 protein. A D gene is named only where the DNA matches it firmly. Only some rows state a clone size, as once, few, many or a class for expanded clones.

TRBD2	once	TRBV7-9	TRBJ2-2	TGTGCCAGCAGCCCCAGGACTAGCGGGAGAGGGGAGCTGTTTTTT	CASSPRTSGRGELFF
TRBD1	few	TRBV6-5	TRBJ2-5	TGTGCCAGCAGTTGCTACGGACAGGGGGCGAAAGAGACCCAGTACTTC	CASSCYGQGAKETQYF
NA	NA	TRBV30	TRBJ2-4	TGTGCCTGGAGGGAAAGGGGGTGTGACAAAAACATTCAGTACTTC	CAWRERGCDKNIQYF
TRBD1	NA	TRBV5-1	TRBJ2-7	TGCGCCAGCACCCGGGACAGGGTGAAGGACGAGCAGTACTTC	CASTRDRVKDEQYF
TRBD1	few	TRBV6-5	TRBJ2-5	TGTGCCAGCAGCTCGGACAGGCCCGGGACCCAGTACTTC	CASSSDRPGTQYF
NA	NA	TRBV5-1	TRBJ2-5	TGCGCCAGCAGCTTGGCCGGGGGGCGGGGAGAGACCCAGTACTTC	CASSLAGGRGETQYF
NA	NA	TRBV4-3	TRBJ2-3	TGCGCCACCCCTTACCGGACAGGCACAGATACGCAGTATTTT	CATPYRTGTDTQYF
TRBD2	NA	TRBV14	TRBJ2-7	TGTGCCAGCAGCCAACGAGCGGGAGGGCTCGAGCACTACGAGCAGTACTTC	CASSQRAGGLEHYEQYF
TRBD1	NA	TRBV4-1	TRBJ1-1	TGCGCCAGCAGCCAAGATCCCGGGACAGGGTGGACTGAAGCTTTCTTT	CASSQDPGTGWTEAFF
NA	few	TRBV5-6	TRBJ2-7	TGTGCCAGCAGCTTAGGGCGGGGTCAATCTTCCTACGAGCAGTACTTC	CASSLGRGQSSYEQYF
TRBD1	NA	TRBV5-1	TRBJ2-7	TGCGCCAGCAGCTTGGGGGACAGGGGATACGAGCAGTACTTC	CASSLGDRGYEQYF
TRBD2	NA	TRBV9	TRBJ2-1	TGTGCCAGCAGCGTAGACGGGAGGGGATCCAATGAGCAGTTCTTC	CASSVDGRGSNEQFF
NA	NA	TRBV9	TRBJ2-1	TGTGCCAGCAGACGGGATCCCCAAGGAGAGCAGTTCTTC	CASRRDPQGEQFF
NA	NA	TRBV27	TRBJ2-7	TGTGCCAGCAGAGGACCGGAGGTATCCTACGAGCAGTACTTC	CASRGPEVSYEQYF
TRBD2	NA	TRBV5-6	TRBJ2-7	TGTGCCAGCAGCTTTTTATCTAGCGGGCTTTCCTACGAGCAGTACTTC	CASSFLSSGLSYEQYF
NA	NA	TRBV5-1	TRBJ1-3	TGCGCCAGCAGTTTTGGACAGTCTGGAAACACCATATATTTT	CASSFGQSGNTIYF
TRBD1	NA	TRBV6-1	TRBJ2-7	TGTGCCAGCATCAACTGGGGGGACAGGATCTGCGAGCAGTACTTC	CASINWGDRICEQYF
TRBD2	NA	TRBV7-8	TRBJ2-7	TGTGCCAGCAGCTTAGCGCCCCCGGGACTAGCGGGAGAGGGGTCCTACGAGCAGTACTTC	CASSLAPPGLAGEGSYEQYF
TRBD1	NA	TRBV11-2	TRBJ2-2	TGTGCCAGCAGCTTGGGACAGGAGAACACCGGGGAGCTGTTTTTT	CASSLGQENTGELFF
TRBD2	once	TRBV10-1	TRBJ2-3	TGCGCCAGCAGTGGTAGCGGGAGTGATGGAGATACGCAGTATTTT	CASSGSGSDGDTQYF
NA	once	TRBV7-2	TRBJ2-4	TGTGCCAGCAGCTCCTCCACCCCCCAGGCTACCAAAAACATTCAGTACTTC	CASSSSTPQATKNIQYF
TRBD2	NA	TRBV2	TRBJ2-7	TGTGCCAGCAGCTGGACTAGCGGAACTTCCTACGAGCAGTACTTC	CASSWTSGTSYEQYF
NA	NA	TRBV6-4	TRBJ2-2	TGTGCCAGCAGTGAAGAACGGCGGGGCACCGGGGAGCTGTTTTTT	CASSEERRGTGELFF
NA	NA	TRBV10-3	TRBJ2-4	TGTGCCATCAAGGGGAAGGACAGAAACATTCAGTACTTC	CAIKGKDRNIQYF
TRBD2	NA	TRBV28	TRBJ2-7	TGTGCCAGCAGTGAAGCGGGTAGCGGGAATACCCAGCAGTACTTC	CASSEAGSGNTQQYF
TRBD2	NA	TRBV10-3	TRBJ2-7	TGTGCCATCAGTGAGTCGAAGGTCGGGACTAGCGGGTACGAGCAGTACTTC	CAISESKVGTSGYEQYF
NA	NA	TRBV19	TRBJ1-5	TGTGCCAGTAGTAGGTTTCGGGGGCAGCCCCAGCATTTT	CASSRFRGQPQHF
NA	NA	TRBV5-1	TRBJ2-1	TGCGCCAGCAGCCTCACTCTAAGCTCCTACAATGAGCAGTTCTTC	CASSLTLSSYNEQFF
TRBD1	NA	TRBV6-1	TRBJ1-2	TGTGCCAGCAACCGGACAGGTGGCTACACCTTC	CASNRTGGYTF
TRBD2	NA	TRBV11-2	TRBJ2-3	TGTGCCAGCAGCTTAGGACTAGCGGGAGGGCCCGAGGGTACGCAGTATTTT	CASSLGLAGGPEGTQYF
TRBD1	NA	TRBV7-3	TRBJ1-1	TGTGCCAGCAGCTTATCGGGACAGGGGAACCCCACTGAAGCTTTCTTT	CASSLSGQGNPTEAFF
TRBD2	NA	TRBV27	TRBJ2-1	TGTGCCAGCAGTTTTCGGACTAGCGGGAGTTTAGATGAGCAGTTCTTC	CASSFRTSGSLDEQFF
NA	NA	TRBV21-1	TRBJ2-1	TGTGCCAGCAGCAAAGTTTTCCAACTAGCGGGAGGGCCGCTCAACAATGAGCAGTTCTTC	CASSKVFQLAGGPLNNEQFF
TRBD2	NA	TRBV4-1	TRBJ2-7	TGCGCCAGCAGCCAAGTCATGGCGGGAGGGCCCTACGAGCAGTACTTC	CASSQVMAGGPYEQYF
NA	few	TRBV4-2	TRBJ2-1	TGTGCCAGCAGCCAAGATCGCGAGGGCTCCTACAATGAGCAGTTCTTC	CASSQDREGSYNEQFF
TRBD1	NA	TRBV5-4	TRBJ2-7	TGTGCCAGCAGGCCACAGGGGCATCCAAGCTACGAGCAGTACTTC	CASRPQGHPSYEQYF
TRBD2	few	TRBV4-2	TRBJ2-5	TGTGCCAGCAGCCAAGGACTAGCGGGAGTAGAGACCCAGTACTTC	CASSQGLAGVETQYF
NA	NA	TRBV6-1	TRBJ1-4	TGTGCCAGCAGTGAGATGTCGAAGGAGGGAAGAAATGAAAAACTGTTTTTT	CASSEMSKEGRNEKLFF
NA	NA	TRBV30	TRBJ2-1	TGTGCCTGGAGTGTAAAGCGGAGGGGCTCCGCGGTATTCAATGAGCAGTTCTTC	CAWSVKRRGSAVFNEQFF
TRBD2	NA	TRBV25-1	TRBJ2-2	TGTGCCAGCAGGGGACTAGGAAACACCGGGGAGCTGTTTTTT	CASRGLGNTGELFF
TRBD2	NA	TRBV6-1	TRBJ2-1	TGTGCCAGCCCTAGCGGGAGGAGCTACAATGAGCAGTTCTTC	CASPSGRSYNEQFF
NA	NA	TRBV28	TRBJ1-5	TGTGCCAGCAGTTTATGCAGGATTGGTCCAGGGGCGTATAGCAATCAGCCCCAGCATTTT	CASSLCRIGPGAYSNQPQHF
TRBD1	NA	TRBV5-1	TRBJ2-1	TGCGCCAGCAGCTATAACCGGGACAGGAAGACCCAAACGTACAATGAGCAGTTCTTC	CASSYNRDRKTQTYNEQFF
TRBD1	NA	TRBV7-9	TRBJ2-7	TGTGCCAGCAGTCATACAACCCCGGGACAGGGCATCTACGAGCAGTACTTC	CASSHTTPGQGIYEQYF
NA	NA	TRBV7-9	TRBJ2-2	TGTGCCAGCATACCGGGGAGTCCGAACACCGGGGAGCTGTTTTTT	CASIPGSPNTGELFF
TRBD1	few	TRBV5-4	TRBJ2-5	TGTGCCAGCAAGGGGGCGCCGGCCCAAGAGACCCAGTACTTC	CASKGAPAQETQYF
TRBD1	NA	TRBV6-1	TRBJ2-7	TGTGCCAGCATATGTGACAGGGGTAGCGTGTACGAGCAGTACTTC	CASICDRGSVYEQYF
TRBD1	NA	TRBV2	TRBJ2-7	TGTGCCAGCAGTCAGGGACAGGCCTACGAGCAGTACTTC	CASSQGQAYEQYF
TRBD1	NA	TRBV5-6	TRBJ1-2	TGTGCCAGCAGTTCAGACAGGGGGGCGAGATATGGCTACACCTTC	CASSSDRGARYGYTF
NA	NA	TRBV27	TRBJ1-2	TGTGCCAGCAGTTTATTCGGGCAGGGGAACTATGGCTACACCTTC	CASSLFGQGNYGYTF
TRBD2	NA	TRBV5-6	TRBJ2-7	TGTGCCAGCAGCTTAACAGGGACTAGAACACCCACCTACGAGCAGTACTTC	CASSLTGTRTPTYEQYF
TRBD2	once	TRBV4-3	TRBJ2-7	TGCGCCAGCAGCCAGAGCGGGAGCTACGAGCAGTACTTC	CASSQSGSYEQYF
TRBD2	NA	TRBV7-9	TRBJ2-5	TGTGCCAGCAGCTTACTAGCGGGAGGGCCAGAGACCCAGTACTTC	CASSLLAGGPETQYF